A selection of T cell receptor beta chains follows, all from one sample in a study of CD8 T cells in ankylosing spondylitis. Via MiXCR, TCRdb re-called the 5' RACE reads, giving one row per CDR3 protein. The data hold 200,000 to 250,000 distinct CDR3 sequences, with 20% to 30% observed a single time. The sample comprised blood, either unsorted or a sorted T cell fraction (not recorded which). Source of these receptors: a male donor with ankylosing spondylitis or in good health (not recorded which). Both conserved end residues are part of each CDR3. The order of the fields is V gene, J gene, clone size, D gene, CDR3 protein, CDR3 DNA. The D gene is left open where the match is weak. Clone size, where shown, is once, few, many, or a class for clones that have expanded.

v_call: TRBV6-1; j_call: TRBJ1-5; clone_size: few; d_call: -; cdr3_aa: CASRYRSNQPQHF; cdr3_nt: TGTGCCAGCCGGTATCGGAGCAATCAGCCCCAGCATTTT
v_call: TRBV20-1; j_call: TRBJ2-1; clone_size: many; d_call: TRBD2; cdr3_aa: CSAEAGTSRNYNEQFF; cdr3_nt: TGCAGTGCCGAGGCCGGGACTAGCAGAAACTACAATGAGCAGTTCTTC
v_call: TRBV20-1; j_call: TRBJ2-1; clone_size: -; d_call: TRBD2; cdr3_aa: CSARLAGRWNEQFF; cdr3_nt: TGCAGTGCTAGACTAGCGGGACGGTGGAATGAGCAGTTCTTC
v_call: TRBV20-1; j_call: TRBJ2-3; clone_size: -; d_call: -; cdr3_aa: CSALDRGGSTDTQYF; cdr3_nt: TGCAGTGCATTGGATCGTGGCGGGAGCACAGATACGCAGTATTTT
v_call: TRBV20-1; j_call: TRBJ2-1; clone_size: -; d_call: TRBD2; cdr3_aa: CSAAPGLASYNEQLF; cdr3_nt: TGCAGTGCTGCCCCGGGACTAGCCTCCTACAATGAGCAGCTCTTC
v_call: TRBV12-3/TRBV12-4; j_call: TRBJ2-7; clone_size: -; d_call: TRBD2; cdr3_aa: CASRLAGDEQYF; cdr3_nt: TGTGCCAGCAGACTAGCGGGAGACGAGCAGTACTTC
v_call: TRBV5-1; j_call: TRBJ2-5; clone_size: many; d_call: -; cdr3_aa: CASSVAGETQYF; cdr3_nt: TGCGCCAGCAGCGTCGCGGGGGAGACCCAGTACTTC
v_call: TRBV29-1; j_call: TRBJ2-7; clone_size: -; d_call: -; cdr3_aa: CSVVWGSRAFYEQYF; cdr3_nt: TGCAGCGTTGTATGGGGCAGCCGGGCCTTCTACGAGCAGTACTTC
v_call: TRBV12-3/TRBV12-4; j_call: TRBJ2-3; clone_size: many; d_call: TRBD1; cdr3_aa: CASSSGGAEDTQYF; cdr3_nt: TGTGCCAGCAGTTCAGGGGGCGCGGAAGATACGCAGTATTTT
v_call: TRBV12-3/TRBV12-4; j_call: TRBJ2-7; clone_size: many; d_call: -; cdr3_aa: CASSGGLLTYEQYF; cdr3_nt: TGTGCCAGCAGTGGGGGACTCCTTACCTACGAGCAGTACTTC
v_call: TRBV15; j_call: TRBJ2-7; clone_size: -; d_call: TRBD2; cdr3_aa: CATSLPGTSGRPGYEQYF; cdr3_nt: TGTGCCACCAGCTTGCCCGGGACTAGCGGGAGGCCGGGCTACGAGCAGTACTTC
v_call: TRBV18; j_call: TRBJ1-2; clone_size: few; d_call: TRBD1; cdr3_aa: CASSPKQGNYGYTF; cdr3_nt: TGTGCCAGCTCACCAAAACAGGGGAACTATGGCTACACCTTC
v_call: TRBV20-1; j_call: TRBJ2-1; clone_size: -; d_call: TRBD1; cdr3_aa: CSARGDRNNEQFF; cdr3_nt: TGCAGTGCTAGGGGGGACAGGAACAATGAGCAGTTCTTC
v_call: TRBV29-1; j_call: TRBJ2-5; clone_size: few; d_call: -; cdr3_aa: CGGSGVQYETQYF; cdr3_nt: TGCGGGGGTTCTGGGGTGCAGTACGAGACCCAGTACTTC
v_call: TRBV11-2; j_call: TRBJ1-2; clone_size: many; d_call: -; cdr3_aa: CASSLVPVGGYTF; cdr3_nt: TGTGCCAGCAGCTTAGTTCCGGTCGGGGGCTACACCTTC
v_call: TRBV15; j_call: TRBJ2-1; clone_size: many; d_call: -; cdr3_aa: CATSRGLKDNEQFF; cdr3_nt: TGTGCCACCAGCAGGGGACTCAAAGACAATGAGCAGTTCTTC
v_call: TRBV10-3; j_call: TRBJ1-2; clone_size: few; d_call: TRBD1; cdr3_aa: CAISESEDRAGYTF; cdr3_nt: TGTGCCATCAGTGAGTCCGAGGACAGGGCTGGCTACACCTTC
v_call: TRBV19; j_call: TRBJ1-5; clone_size: -; d_call: TRBD1; cdr3_aa: CASTADRQGYQPQHF; cdr3_nt: TGTGCCAGTACCGCGGACAGGCAGGGGTATCAGCCCCAGCATTTT
v_call: TRBV6-2/TRBV6-3; j_call: TRBJ2-7; clone_size: once; d_call: -; cdr3_aa: CASRFQGGSYEQYF; cdr3_nt: TGTGCCAGCAGATTCCAGGGTGGCAGCTACGAGCAGTACTTC
v_call: TRBV12-3/TRBV12-4; j_call: TRBJ1-5; clone_size: many; d_call: -; cdr3_aa: CASSLYLYSNQPQHF; cdr3_nt: TGTGCCAGCAGTTTGTACCTGTATAGCAATCAGCCCCAGCATTTT
v_call: TRBV20-1; j_call: TRBJ2-1; clone_size: -; d_call: -; cdr3_aa: CSAELDPNNEQFF; cdr3_nt: TGCAGTGCTGAACTGGACCCTAACAATGAGCAGTTCTTC
v_call: TRBV18; j_call: TRBJ1-1; clone_size: few; d_call: -; cdr3_aa: CASSPRVVNTEAFF; cdr3_nt: TGTGCCAGCTCCCCGCGGGTAGTGAACACTGAAGCTTTCTTT
v_call: TRBV29-1; j_call: TRBJ2-1; clone_size: many; d_call: -; cdr3_aa: CSVVLSVFEQFF; cdr3_nt: TGCAGCGTTGTTCTGAGCGTGTTTGAGCAGTTCTTC
v_call: TRBV12-3/TRBV12-4; j_call: TRBJ2-1; clone_size: many; d_call: -; cdr3_aa: CASSLTSGQGEQFF; cdr3_nt: TGTGCCAGCAGTTTGACTTCGGGTCAAGGTGAGCAGTTCTTC
v_call: TRBV5-1; j_call: TRBJ1-4; clone_size: few; d_call: -; cdr3_aa: CASSSEENEKLFF; cdr3_nt: TGCGCCAGCAGCTCGGAAGAAAATGAAAAACTGTTTTTT
v_call: TRBV7-8; j_call: TRBJ2-2; clone_size: few; d_call: -; cdr3_aa: CASSPRYGGELFF; cdr3_nt: TGTGCCAGCAGCCCCCGGTACGGCGGGGAGCTGTTTTTT
v_call: TRBV19; j_call: TRBJ1-5; clone_size: many; d_call: -; cdr3_aa: CASSIRQIALNQPQHF; cdr3_nt: TGTGCCAGTAGTATACGGCAGATAGCTCTCAATCAGCCCCAGCATTTT
v_call: TRBV7-8; j_call: TRBJ2-5; clone_size: many; d_call: -; cdr3_aa: CASKRGAQETQYF; cdr3_nt: TGTGCCAGCAAGAGGGGGGCACAAGAGACCCAGTACTTC
v_call: TRBV10-3; j_call: TRBJ1-4; clone_size: few; d_call: -; cdr3_aa: CAISEALEKLFF; cdr3_nt: TGTGCCATCAGTGAGGCACTTGAAAAACTGTTTTTT
v_call: TRBV6-5; j_call: TRBJ2-2; clone_size: -; d_call: -; cdr3_aa: CASSLRTIAPHGGELFF; cdr3_nt: TGTGCCAGCAGCTTACGGACTATTGCGCCTCATGGCGGGGAGCTGTTTTTT
v_call: TRBV7-2; j_call: TRBJ2-3; clone_size: many; d_call: TRBD1; cdr3_aa: CASSPSGTGYRGDTQYF; cdr3_nt: TGTGCCAGCAGTCCCTCCGGGACAGGATACCGGGGAGATACGCAGTATTTT
v_call: TRBV5-1; j_call: TRBJ2-7; clone_size: -; d_call: -; cdr3_aa: CASSDGPTYEQYF; cdr3_nt: TGCGCCAGCAGCGACGGTCCTACCTACGAGCAGTACTTC
v_call: TRBV25-1; j_call: TRBJ2-7; clone_size: -; d_call: -; cdr3_aa: CASSETASSYEQYF; cdr3_nt: TGTGCCAGCAGTGAGACGGCGAGCTCCTACGAGCAGTACTTC
v_call: TRBV6-2/TRBV6-3; j_call: TRBJ1-6; clone_size: many; d_call: TRBD1; cdr3_aa: CASSTRDRGGSPLHF; cdr3_nt: TGTGCCAGCAGTACCCGGGACAGGGGGGGTTCACCCCTCCACTTT
v_call: TRBV5-4; j_call: TRBJ2-3; clone_size: -; d_call: -; cdr3_aa: CASSLVRGDTQYF; cdr3_nt: TGTGCCAGCAGCTTGGTTCGGGGAGATACGCAGTATTTT
v_call: TRBV20-1; j_call: TRBJ1-1; clone_size: few; d_call: -; cdr3_aa: CSARTGSTEAFF; cdr3_nt: TGCAGTGCTAGAACAGGTTCTACTGAAGCTTTCTTT
v_call: TRBV29-1; j_call: TRBJ2-1; clone_size: -; d_call: -; cdr3_aa: CSVVKGGHEQFF; cdr3_nt: TGCAGCGTCGTGAAGGGCGGCCATGAGCAGTTCTTC
v_call: TRBV6-5; j_call: TRBJ2-7; clone_size: many; d_call: TRBD2; cdr3_aa: CASSSISGSTYEQYF; cdr3_nt: TGTGCCAGCAGTTCCATTAGCGGGAGTACGTACGAGCAGTACTTC
v_call: TRBV10-3; j_call: TRBJ1-6; clone_size: few; d_call: TRBD1; cdr3_aa: CAISFGQESNSPLHF; cdr3_nt: TGTGCCATCAGTTTCGGACAGGAAAGCAATTCACCCCTCCACTTT
v_call: TRBV4-1; j_call: TRBJ2-1; clone_size: many; d_call: -; cdr3_aa: CASSQDPGQGMDNEQFF; cdr3_nt: TGCGCCAGCAGCCAAGACCCCGGGCAGGGAATGGACAATGAGCAGTTCTTC
v_call: TRBV20-1; j_call: TRBJ1-5; clone_size: many; d_call: -; cdr3_aa: CSARDRTRDGNQPQHF; cdr3_nt: TGCAGTGCTAGAGACAGAACCCGGGACGGCAATCAGCCCCAGCATTTT